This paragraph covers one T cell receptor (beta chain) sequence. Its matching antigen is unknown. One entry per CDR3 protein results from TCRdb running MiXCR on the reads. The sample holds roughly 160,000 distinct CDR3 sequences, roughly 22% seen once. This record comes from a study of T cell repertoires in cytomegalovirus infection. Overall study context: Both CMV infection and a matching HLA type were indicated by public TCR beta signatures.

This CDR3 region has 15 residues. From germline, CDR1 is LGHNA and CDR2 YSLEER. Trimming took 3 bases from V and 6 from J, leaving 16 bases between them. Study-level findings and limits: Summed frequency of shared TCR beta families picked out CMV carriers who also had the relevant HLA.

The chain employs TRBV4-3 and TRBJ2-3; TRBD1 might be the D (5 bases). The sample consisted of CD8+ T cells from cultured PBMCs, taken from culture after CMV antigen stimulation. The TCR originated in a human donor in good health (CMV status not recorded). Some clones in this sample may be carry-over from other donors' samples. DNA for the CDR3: TGCGCCAGCAGCCAGGAGACACTCACAGGCGATACGCAGTATTTT. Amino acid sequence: CASSQETLTGDTQYF.